The entry that follows covers one T cell receptor beta chain sequence. The germline V gene encodes CDR1 SGHAT and CDR2 FQNNGV. The CDR3 contains 16 residues. V lost 3 bases to trimming and J lost 2 bases, with 17 bases between them. The protocol was immunoSEQ multiplex PCR, while the TCRdb copy is restricted to in-frame clones and leaves out a portion. The sample carries approximately 82,000 clones, about 91% recorded once. The source of the sample is a study of technical replicates of blood from several donors. Sequenced input: T cells isolated from PBMCs. The chain employs TRBV11-2 and TRBJ2-7; the D gene is possibly TRBD2 (6 bases). The clonotype originates from a human donor in good health. Some clones in this sample may be carry-over from other donors' samples. DNA of the CDR3: TGTGCCAGCAGCTTCTCACTAGCAGGTGGGGCCTACGAGCAGTACTTC. Encoded protein: CASSFSLAGGAYEQYF.